Below are 11 T cell receptor beta chains sequenced from a single sample in a study of shared clonotypes between healthy human individuals. Repertoires were generated with immunoSEQ multiplex PCR, while TCRdb's copy carries only in-frame clones and drops some. The repertoire holds some 2,100,000 clones, about 92% seen once, with more than 1.5% in the top ten. Naive CD8 cells were CD45RO-negative, positively selected for CCR7, excluding terminally differentiated effector memory CD45RA+ cells. Material for sequencing was naive CD8+ T cells from PBMCs. These receptors all come from a man aged 18 to 29 in good health. Some clones in this sample may be carry-over from other donors' samples.

The rearrangement uses TRBV4-1 and TRBJ2-2; 8 positions agree with TRBD2. The V segment lost 4 bases and the J segment 6 bases; nucleotides outside the gene matches: 13. CDR1 MGHRA and CDR2 YSYEKL come from the germline V gene. This CDR3 comprises 17 residues. The CDR3 coding sequence is TGCGCCAGCAGCCGTCAAGGAGCGGGAGATGGTTCCGGGGAGCTGTTTTTT. The encoded protein is CASSRQGAGDGSGELFF.

V gene TRBV9 combines with J gene TRBJ2-7; a possible D gene is TRBD2 (5 bases). CDR1 is SGDLS, CDR2 YYNGEE, per germline. Trimming pared 3 bases from V and 2 bases from J, leaving 6 bases between. The CDR3 consists of 12 residues. The CDR3 bases are TGTGCCAGCAGCGGTAGCGCCTACGAGCAGTACTTC. It yields the protein CASSGSAYEQYF.

The chain couples TRBV6-5 to TRBJ1-1, with D hard to call. Per germline, CDR1 MNHEY and CDR2 SVGAGI. The CDR3 totals 14 residues. V lost 5 bases to trimming and J lost 1 base, with 11 bases between them. CDR3: CASSRTLANTEAFF. CDR3 coding DNA: TGTGCCAGCAGTCGGACGTTAGCGAACACTGAAGCTTTCTTT.

The CDR3 spells CASTNVGTGGHEQYF. The DNA of the CDR3 is TGTGCCAGCACGAACGTCGGTACAGGGGGCCACGAGCAGTACTTC. The chain couples TRBV27 to TRBJ2-7, with TRBD1 matching 9 bases. Germline lookup yields CDR1 MNHEY and CDR2 SMNVEV (reference sequence). The V and J ends lost 7 bases and 5 bases, in that order; junction bases with no gene match: 12. The CDR3 runs to 15 residues.

The genes are TRBV28 and TRBJ2-1; the match to TRBD2 covers 7 bases. Germline CDR1 is MDHEN and CDR2 is SYDVKM. The CDR3 sequence is 14 residues long. The junction had 12 bases not matched to a gene; V was cut back by 11 bases and J by 5 bases. The CDR3 DNA reads TGTGCCGCCTCCCCCCTAGCGGAGAACAATGAGCAGTTCTTC. It translates to CAASPLAENNEQFF.

The genes are TRBV27 and TRBJ2-1; D is possibly TRBD2 (6 bases). The V gene's germline CDR1 is MNHEY and CDR2 SMNVEV (reference sequence). The V end was cut by 6 bases, the J end by 3 bases, with 12 bases between. The CDR3 is made up of 14 amino acids. CDR3 nucleotide sequence: TGTGCCAGCAGAGGTCTAGCGAGCTACAATGAGCAGTTCTTC. This sequence encodes CASRGLASYNEQFF.

This rearrangement joins TRBV6-5 to TRBJ2-7; D not resolved. Trimming stripped 6 bases from V and 3 bases from J, with 9 bases between. Germline loops: CDR1 MNHEY, CDR2 SVGAGI. This CDR3 region has 12 residues. In DNA form, the CDR3 reads TGTGCCAGCAGCTCGGACGGCTACGAGCAGTACTTC. Protein product: CASSSDGYEQYF.

This sequence joins TRBV6-1 and TRBJ2-7, with D unclear. The V gene's germline CDR1 is MNHNS and CDR2 SASEGT. The CDR3 covers 16 residues. V lost 1 base and J 8 bases, leaving 21 bases between the germline ends. In DNA, the CDR3 is TGTGCCAGCAGTGAAGTGTGGACGTACCCCTACGGGCAGCAGTACTTC. Its translation: CASSEVWTYPYGQQYF.

V is TRBV10-3 and J is TRBJ2-7, with D possibly being TRBD1 (5 bases). V was trimmed by 4 bases and J by 0 bases, leaving 16 bases between them. The CDR3 is 16 residues long. Looked up from germline, CDR1 is ENHRY and CDR2 is SYGVKD. CDR3 loop: CAISALGVTVSYEQYF. DNA of the CDR3: TGTGCCATCAGTGCGCTGGGTGTGACAGTCTCCTACGAGCAGTACTTC.

This chain joins TRBV12-5 and TRBJ1-1; TRBD1 is a possible D gene (5 bases). Trimming cost V 0 bases and J 0 bases, with 14 bases left between them. From germline, CDR1 is LGHNT and CDR2 FRNRAP. The CDR3 runs to 17 residues. The CDR3 is CASGLVPPTGMNTEAFF. The DNA of the CDR3 is TGTGCTAGTGGTTTGGTACCGCCCACAGGCATGAACACTGAAGCTTTCTTT. The variable domain in full, with the rest retrieved from reference TRBV12-5 and TRBJ1-1, is DARVTQTPRHKVTEMGQEVTMRCQPILGHNTVFWYRQTMMQGLELLAYFRNRAPLDDSGMPKDRFSAEMPDATLATLKIQPSEPRDSAVYFCASGLVPPTGMNTEAFFGQGTRLTVV.

The V gene is TRBV27, the J gene TRBJ2-2, with TRBD2 as a possible D gene (5 bases). V lost 5 bases to trimming and J lost 0 bases, with 13 bases between them. The germline gives CDR1 MNHEY, CDR2 SMNVEV (reference sequence). This CDR3 is built from 16 residues. The CDR3 DNA is TGTGCCAGCAGTAATAACGGGGTATCGAACACCGGGGAGCTGTTTTTT. Encoded protein: CASSNNGVSNTGELFF.